The 9 T cell receptor beta chains in this list originate from one sample, sequenced in a study of neurological immune-mediated disorders. TCRdb re-called the 5' RACE reads with MiXCR, one entry per CDR3 protein. Of 55,000 to 70,000 distinct CDR3 sequences in the sample, roughly 3% were seen once. Sequenced sample: PBMCs. The receptor set was obtained from a woman in her forties or fifties with multiple sclerosis.

This clonotype was seen many times. This rearrangement joins TRBV29-1 to TRBJ2-2; TRBD2 is a possible D gene (7 bases). Trimming removed 4 bases from V and 3 bases from J, with 12 bases in between. In germline, CDR1 is SQVTM, CDR2 ANQGSEA. The CDR3 runs 14 residues. CDR3 sequence reads: CSVGSGGYTGELFF. The CDR3 bases are TGCAGCGTTGGGTCGGGGGGCTACACCGGGGAGCTGTTTTTT.

This clonotype has a count of ten or more. The rearrangement links TRBV2 to TRBJ2-3, with TRBD2 identical over 7 bases. Trimming cost V 5 bases and J 2 bases; bases outside gene matches: 7. Germline CDR1 SNHLY, CDR2 FYNNEI. CDR3 length: 15 amino acids. This chain's CDR3 is CASSSRDYDTDTQYF. The CDR3 coding sequence is TGTGCCAGCAGTTCAAGGGACTACGACACAGATACGCAGTATTTT.

This clonotype was picked up many times. The V call is TRBV4-3, the J call TRBJ2-1; D might be TRBD1 or TRBD2, each matching 7 bases. CDR3 size: 15 residues. Looked up from germline, CDR1 is LGHNA and CDR2 is YSLEER. The V and J ends lost 4 bases and 8 bases respectively, with 18 bases between them. The CDR3 protein is CASSLQAGGAHEQFF. The CDR3 DNA reads TGCGCCAGCAGCCTCCAGGCAGGGGGGGCCCATGAGCAGTTCTTC.

This clonotype showed up many times. The chain combines TRBV20-1 with TRBJ2-2; TRBD1 might be the D (6 bases). The CDR3 sequence is 13 residues long. V lost 4 bases to trimming and J lost 5 bases, with 11 bases between them. Germline assignment: CDR1 DFQATT and CDR2 SNEGSKA (reference sequence). The CDR3 DNA reads TGCAGTGCTACGGCTAGGGGGACCGGGGAGCTGTTTTTT. This sequence encodes CSATARGTGELFF.

This clonotype came up many times. The rearrangement uses TRBV12-3 or TRBV12-4 and TRBJ2-3, with 10 positions matching TRBD1. Trimming took 2 bases from V and 4 from J; bases not matched to a gene: 6. This CDR3 is 16 amino acids long. CDR3 region: CASSLSPGQGSDTQYF. For the CDR3, the DNA is TGTGCCAGCAGTTTATCCCCGGGACAGGGGTCAGATACGCAGTATTTT.

This clonotype occurred many times. This CDR3 reads CASGGGLQETQYF. The CDR3 bases are TGTGCCAGCGGCGGGGGATTACAAGAGACCCAGTACTTC. The chain combines TRBV27 with TRBJ2-5; 7 nucleotides line up with TRBD2. Looked up from germline, CDR1 is MNHEY and CDR2 is SMNVEV (reference sequence). V trimming: 8 bases; J trimming: 2 bases; junction bases outside the gene matches: 5. The CDR3 sequence is 13 residues long.

At least ten counts were recorded for this clonotype. J is TRBJ2-1 and V is TRBV20-1; D might be TRBD1 (5 bases). Germline V gives CDR1 DFQATT, CDR2 SNEGSKA (reference sequence). The CDR3 length is 17 residues. The V gene lost 8 bases and the J gene lost 2 bases, with 25 bases spanning the gap. The CDR3 DNA follows: TGCAGTTCCTCAAAAAAACCGAGACAGCGCCCCTACAATGAGCAGTTCTTC. Its protein is CSSSKKPRQRPYNEQFF.

The sample holds many counts of this clonotype. The V call is TRBV6-2 or TRBV6-3, the J call TRBJ2-2; TRBD2 matches at 12 bases. CDR3 length: 16 residues. Per germline, CDR1 MNHEY and CDR2 SVGEGT. V dropped 10 bases and J dropped 7; count of bases not matched to a gene: 13. DNA for the CDR3: TGTGCCACCCTACGTCTAGCGGGAGGGCCGGTCGGGGAGCTGTTTTTT. It yields the protein CATLRLAGGPVGELFF.

This clonotype was picked up many times. The chain employs TRBV6-5 and TRBJ1-1; D unresolved. Trimming removed 0 bases from V and 0 bases from J, with 2 bases in between. CDR3 length: 13 amino acids. Per the germline V gene, CDR1 is MNHEY and CDR2 is SVGAGI. The DNA of the CDR3 is TGTGCCAGCAGTTACTCGATGAACACTGAAGCTTTCTTT. Encoded protein: CASSYSMNTEAFF.